This T cell receptor (beta chain) is drawn from a study of T cell changes during pregnancy in multiple sclerosis. Some clones are missing from TCRdb's copy, which holds only in-frame ones; the method was immunoSEQ multiplex PCR. The table shows approximately 100,000 clones, with 75% to 95% occurring only once. Germline CDR1 and CDR2: SQVTM and ANQGSEA. CDR3 length: 13 residues. Germline trimming cut 5 bases from V and 4 bases from J; bases unmatched to any gene: 5. The specimen comprised peripheral blood, sampled in the second trimester of pregnancy. The gene calls are TRBV29-1 and TRBJ2-1, with 7 bases lining up with TRBD1. This TCR derives from a female donor with multiple sclerosis, enrolled in a pregnancy study. CDR3: CSVQGGLYNEQFF. In nucleotides, the CDR3 is TGCAGCGTTCAAGGGGGCCTATACAATGAGCAGTTCTTC.